The clone carrying this T cell receptor (beta chain) came up a few times. This sample is drawn from a study of T cell responses to AZD1222 COVID-19 vaccine. Sequenced by immunoSEQ multiplex PCR; TCRdb stores in-frame clones only, minus some. The sample carries 90,000 to 100,000 clones, 70% to 90% recorded once. Germline V gives CDR1 SGDLS, CDR2 YYNGEE. V was shortened by 0 bases and J by 2 bases, with 5 bases between the two germline ends. This CDR3 is built from 13 residues. The chain links TRBV9 to TRBJ2-5; D remains ambiguous. This sequence was found in an adult in good health. This specimen was peripheral blood, taken on day 0 of AZD1222 vaccination. CDR3 nucleotide sequence: TGTGCCAGCAGCGTAGCACTACAAGAGACCCAGTACTTC. It is translated as CASSVALQETQYF.